These 21 T cell receptor beta chains share one sample of origin, sequenced in a study of shared clonotypes between healthy human individuals. Method: immunoSEQ multiplex PCR; TCRdb's copy keeps in-frame clones and lacks some. The sample consists of roughly 2,300,000 clones, about 90% of them appearing once. The sequencing sample was made of naive CD4+ T cells from PBMCs. Subset: CD45RA+ positively selected. The source is a man aged 18 to 30 in good health. Some clones in this sample may be carry-over from other donors' samples.

The chain carries TRBV7-9 and TRBJ2-7; D is possibly TRBD1 (5 bases). The ends were cut back, 3 bases at V and 0 bases at J, with 12 bases in the middle. CDR1 is SEHNR, CDR2 FQNEAQ, per germline (reference sequence). The CDR3 is 15 amino acids. For the CDR3, the DNA is TGTGCCAGCAGCTTTGCCAGGGCAAACTCCTACGAGCAGTACTTC. This codes for CASSFARANSYEQYF.

Comments on this clone: The sample carries other DNA sequences with the same CDR3. The chain has TRBV5-1 and TRBJ2-7; the match to TRBD2 covers 11 bases. V gave up 3 bases and J gave up 0 bases; unmatched junction bases: 2. The CDR3 is 15 residues long. In germline, CDR1 is SGHRS, CDR2 YFSETQ. The CDR3 sequence: CASSWGLADSYEQYF. CDR3 DNA sequence: TGCGCCAGCAGCTGGGGACTAGCGGACTCCTACGAGCAGTACTTC.

The rearrangement uses TRBV4-3 and TRBJ2-3; D not resolved. In germline, CDR1 is LGHNA, CDR2 YSLEER. CDR3 length: 17 residues. V was pared by 1 base and J by 0 bases, with 14 bases between. CDR3 sequence (DNA): TGCGCCAGCAGCCAAGGACCGGCAACAACTAGCACAGATACGCAGTATTTT. This gives the protein CASSQGPATTSTDTQYF.

This clone has only a few counts. In the same sample, other DNA sequences code for this CDR3. The chain employs TRBV30 and TRBJ2-5; D ambiguous. This CDR3 is 11 amino acids long. CDR1 is GTSNPN, CDR2 SVGIG, per germline (reference sequence). V lost 0 bases and J lost 5, with 4 bases in between. CDR3 in DNA: TGTGCCTGGAGTGTACTTGAGACCCAGTACTTC. Translated, it gives CAWSVLETQYF.

The rearrangement links TRBV18 to TRBJ2-7, with D perhaps TRBD1 (5 bases). CDR1 and CDR2 from the germline V gene are KGHSH and LQKENI. V lost 3 bases to trimming and J lost 0 bases, with 9 bases between them. The CDR3 is made up of 14 amino acids. CDR3 region: CASSPGRVSYEQYF. In nucleotides, the CDR3 is TGTGCCAGCTCACCGGGCAGGGTCTCCTACGAGCAGTACTTC.

The V call is TRBV11-2, the J call TRBJ2-1; D assignment may be TRBD1 or TRBD2 (5 bases each). V dropped 4 bases and J dropped 3 bases, with 16 bases sitting between them. Germline V gene lookup returns CDR1 SGHAT and CDR2 FQNNGV. This CDR3 comprises 16 residues. DNA of the CDR3: TGTGCCAGCAGCTCACCTTTGGTGGGACGCTACAATGAGCAGTTCTTC. Amino acid sequence: CASSSPLVGRYNEQFF.

This chain connects TRBV6-5 to TRBJ1-1; D may be TRBD1 (5 bases). Trimming cost V 0 bases and J 10 bases, with 15 bases left between them. In germline, CDR1 is MNHEY, CDR2 SVGAGI. The CDR3 has 14 residues. In DNA, the CDR3 is TGTGCCAGCAGTTACTCGAGTTGGGCAGGGCGAGCTTTCTTT. Translation: CASSYSSWAGRAFF.

V is TRBV6-5 and J is TRBJ1-5; D is unresolved. CDR3 size: 14 residues. CDR1 and CDR2 from the germline V gene are MNHEY and SVGAGI. Trimming took 6 bases from V and 6 from J, leaving 15 bases between them. The CDR3 here is CASRNGRLGQPQHF. The CDR3 DNA is TGTGCCAGCAGGAACGGACGGTTGGGTCAGCCCCAGCATTTT.

This rearrangement joins TRBV9 to TRBJ2-7; 9 bases fit TRBD2. Per germline, CDR1 SGDLS and CDR2 YYNGEE. The CDR3 length is 16 residues. The trim removed 0 bases at V and 2 bases at J, leaving 6 bases unmatched. CDR3 coding DNA: TGTGCCAGCAGCGTAGTTCCTAGCGGGGCGACCTACGAGCAGTACTTC. Protein: CASSVVPSGATYEQYF. Using reference TRBV9 and TRBJ2-7 for the parts outside the CDR3, the full variable domain is DSGVTQTPKHLITATGQRVTLRCSPRSGDLSVYWYQQSLDQGLQFLIQYYNGEERAKGNILERFSAQQFPDLHSELNLSSLELGDSALYFCASSVVPSGATYEQYFGPGTRLTVT.

This sequence joins TRBV2 and TRBJ2-1, with D maybe TRBD2 (5 bases). In germline, CDR1 is SNHLY, CDR2 FYNNEI. The V end lost 8 bases, the J end lost 9 bases, and 23 bases lay between the germline ends. The CDR3 is made up of 15 amino acids. CDR3: CASRINLRKGSEQFF. In DNA, the CDR3 is TGTGCCAGCCGAATAAACCTGAGAAAAGGGAGTGAGCAGTTCTTC.

This clone showed up just once. The chain carries TRBV28 and TRBJ1-2; tentative D call: TRBD1 (5 bases). Looked up from germline, CDR1 is MDHEN and CDR2 is SYDVKM. This CDR3 comprises 15 residues. V was pared by 3 bases and J by 6 bases, with 17 bases between. Here the CDR3 reads CASSLIRGFGDGYTF. The CDR3 DNA sequence: TGTGCCAGCAGTTTGATAAGGGGCTTTGGAGATGGCTACACCTTC.

The genes are TRBV5-8 and TRBJ1-5, with D perhaps matching TRBD1 (5 bases). The germline V gene encodes CDR1 SGHTS and CDR2 YDEGEE. With 1 base removed from V and 7 bases from J, the gap between germline ends came to 12 bases. The CDR3 sequence is 14 residues long. The CDR3 sequence: CASSLKRGGQPQHF. The CDR3 bases are TGTGCCAGCAGCTTGAAAAGGGGAGGACAGCCCCAGCATTTT.

The DNA of the CDR3 is TGTGCCATCAGTGAGGGGCAGGGCGGTAGGAATGAGCAGTTCTTC. Translation: CAISEGQGGRNEQFF. The chain joins TRBV10-3 to TRBJ2-1; tentatively, D is TRBD1 (5 bases). Germline V gene sequence: CDR1 ENHRY, CDR2 SYGVKD. The V gene lost 2 bases and the J gene lost 7 bases, with 15 bases spanning the gap. The CDR3 is 15 residues long.

The rearrangement links TRBV30 to TRBJ1-1; D remains unclear. Trimming removed 0 bases at V and 6 bases at J, with 14 bases between. The germline gives CDR1 GTSNPN, CDR2 SVGIG (reference sequence). The CDR3 contains 14 residues. CDR3 in DNA: TGTGCCTGGAGTGTGACTGCAAAGCCGTCTGAAGCTTTCTTT. Translated: CAWSVTAKPSEAFF.

V gene TRBV5-8 combines with J gene TRBJ1-5; 11 bases are shared with TRBD1. This CDR3 is built from 15 residues. Germline trimming cut 3 bases from V and 9 bases from J; bases unmatched to any gene: 8. Looked up from germline, CDR1 is SGHTS and CDR2 is YDEGEE. CDR3 sequence reads: CASSSDRGPIRPQHF. The CDR3 nucleotides are TGTGCCAGCAGCTCGGACAGGGGGCCAATTCGGCCCCAGCATTTT.

This sequence joins TRBV29-1 and TRBJ2-7; no reliable D call. The V gene's germline CDR1 is SQVTM and CDR2 ANQGSEA. V was pared by 2 bases and J by 2 bases, with 13 bases between. The CDR3 length is 14 residues. CDR3 region: CSVECGQPTYEQYF. In DNA form, the CDR3 reads TGCAGCGTTGAATGTGGCCAACCTACCTACGAGCAGTACTTC.

The chain couples TRBV6-6 to TRBJ2-7; perhaps D is TRBD1 or TRBD2 (6 bases each). Trimming took 6 bases from V and 5 from J, leaving 23 bases between them. Germline V CDR1 and CDR2: MNHNY, SVGAGI (reference sequence). There are 16 residues in the CDR3. CDR3 DNA: TGTGCCAGCAGCCCCAGGGGAGGAGTCCTGCCCGACGAGCAGTACTTC. Protein: CASSPRGGVLPDEQYF.

The V gene is TRBV7-3, the J gene TRBJ2-1, with D tentatively TRBD1 or TRBD2 (6 bases each). With 4 bases removed from V and 4 bases from J, the gap between germline ends came to 17 bases. The germline V gene has CDR1 SGHTA and CDR2 FQGTGA. The CDR3 extends over 16 amino acids. This CDR3 reads CASSSQGGGGYNEQFF. DNA for the CDR3: TGTGCCAGCAGCTCCCAGGGCGGAGGGGGATACAATGAGCAGTTCTTC.

The chain combines TRBV12-1 with TRBJ2-7; the table's D call of TRBD1 was not tested on the DNA. TRBV12-1 is recorded as a pseudogene. The CDR3 consists of 14 residues. This chain's CDR3 is CASSFRAKRPEQYF. CDR3 DNA sequence: TGTGCCAGCAGCTTCAGGGCCAAGAGGCCCGAGCAGTACTTC.

The genes are TRBV28 and TRBJ2-2; D possibly matches TRBD1 or TRBD2 (6 bases each). The ends were cut back, 10 bases at V and 4 bases at J, with 19 bases in the middle. The CDR3 length is 15 residues. Looked up from germline, CDR1 is MDHEN and CDR2 is SYDVKM. CDR3 loop: CAIPLGGSRTGELFF. CDR3 coding DNA: TGTGCCATCCCATTGGGGGGCTCGCGCACCGGGGAGCTGTTTTTT.

Of note for this clone: Other nucleotide sequences from this sample produce the same CDR3. The chain employs TRBV5-6 and TRBJ2-7; 7 bases match TRBD1. The germline V gene has CDR1 SGHDT and CDR2 YYEEEE. This CDR3 has 13 amino acids. Trimming took 1 base from V and 3 from J; bases not matched to a gene: 1. The CDR3 bases are TGTGCCAGCAGCTTGAGGGACAGCTACGAGCAGTACTTC. Its translation is CASSLRDSYEQYF.